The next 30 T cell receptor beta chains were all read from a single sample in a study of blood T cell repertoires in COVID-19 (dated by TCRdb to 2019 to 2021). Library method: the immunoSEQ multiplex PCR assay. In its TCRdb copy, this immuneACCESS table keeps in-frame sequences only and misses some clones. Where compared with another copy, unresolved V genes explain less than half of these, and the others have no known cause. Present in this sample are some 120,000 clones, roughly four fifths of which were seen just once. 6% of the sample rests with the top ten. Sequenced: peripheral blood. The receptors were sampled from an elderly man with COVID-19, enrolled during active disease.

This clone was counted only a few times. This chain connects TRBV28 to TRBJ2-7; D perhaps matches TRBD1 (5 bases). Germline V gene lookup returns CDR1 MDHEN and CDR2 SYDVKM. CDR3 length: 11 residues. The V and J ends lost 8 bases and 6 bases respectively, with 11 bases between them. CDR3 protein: CASLTQGEQYF. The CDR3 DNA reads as TGTGCCAGCCTAACCCAGGGCGAGCAGTACTTC.

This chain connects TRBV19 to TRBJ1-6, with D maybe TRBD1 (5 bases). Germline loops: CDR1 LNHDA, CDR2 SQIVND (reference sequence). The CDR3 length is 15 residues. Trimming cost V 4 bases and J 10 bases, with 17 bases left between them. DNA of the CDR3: TGTGCCAGTAGTACCTTTGGGGCAGCCCAATCACCCCTCCACTTT. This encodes CASSTFGAAQSPLHF.

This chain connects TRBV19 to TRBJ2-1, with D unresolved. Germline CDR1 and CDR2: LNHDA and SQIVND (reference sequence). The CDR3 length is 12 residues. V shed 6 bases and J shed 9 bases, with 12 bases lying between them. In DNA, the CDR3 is TGTGCCAGTAGCCCCTCCCGGAGTGAGCAGTTCTTC. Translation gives CASSPSRSEQFF.

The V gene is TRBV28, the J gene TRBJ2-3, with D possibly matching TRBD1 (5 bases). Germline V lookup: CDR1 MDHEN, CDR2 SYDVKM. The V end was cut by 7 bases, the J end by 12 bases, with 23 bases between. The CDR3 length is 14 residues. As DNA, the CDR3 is TGTGCCAGCAATCCATTCCTGGGGCTCCCTCGACAGTATTTT. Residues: CASNPFLGLPRQYF.

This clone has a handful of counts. CDR3 sequence (DNA): TGTGCCAGTAGTTGGGGGATTGGGACAGGGCTACAAGAGACCCAGTACTTC. The encoded protein is CASSWGIGTGLQETQYF. The V and J genes are TRBV19 and TRBJ2-5; 9 nucleotides match TRBD1. CDR3 size: 17 residues. Trimming removed 5 bases from V and 2 bases from J; junction bases left unmatched: 12. Germline assignment: CDR1 LNHDA and CDR2 SQIVND (reference sequence).

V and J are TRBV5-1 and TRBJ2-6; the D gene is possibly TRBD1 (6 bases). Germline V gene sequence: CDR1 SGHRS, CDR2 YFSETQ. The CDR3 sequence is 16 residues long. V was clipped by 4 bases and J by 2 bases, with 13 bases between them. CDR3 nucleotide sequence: TGCGCCAGCAGCCTGATGGCAGGGGCTGGGGCCAACGTCCTGACTTTC. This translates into CASSLMAGAGANVLTF.

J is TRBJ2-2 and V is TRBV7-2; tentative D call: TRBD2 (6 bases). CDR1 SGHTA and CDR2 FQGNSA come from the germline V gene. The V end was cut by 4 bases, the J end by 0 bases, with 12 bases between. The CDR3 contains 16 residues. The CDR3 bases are TGTGCCAGCAGCTGGCATAGCGGCACGAACACCGGGGAGCTGTTTTTT. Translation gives CASSWHSGTNTGELFF. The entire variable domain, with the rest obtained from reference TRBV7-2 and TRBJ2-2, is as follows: GAGVSQSPSNKVTEKGKDVELRCDPISGHTALYWYRQSLGQGLEFLIYFQGNSAPDKSGLPSDRFSAERTGGSVSTLTIQRTQQEDSAVYLCASSWHSGTNTGELFFGEGSRLTVL.

The CDR3 DNA reads TGTGCCAGCAGTTTTATATCTAACTATGGCTACACCTTC. As protein: CASSFISNYGYTF. V usage is TRBV12-3 or TRBV12-4 and J usage is TRBJ1-2; no reliable D call. V shed 3 bases and J shed 0 bases, with 5 bases lying between them. The CDR3 has 13 amino acids.

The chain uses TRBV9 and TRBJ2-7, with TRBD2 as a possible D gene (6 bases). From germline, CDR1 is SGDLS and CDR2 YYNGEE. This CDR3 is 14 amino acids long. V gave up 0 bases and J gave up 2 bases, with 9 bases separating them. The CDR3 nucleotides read TGTGCCAGCAGCGTAGATTGGACTACCTACGAGCAGTACTTC. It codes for CASSVDWTTYEQYF.

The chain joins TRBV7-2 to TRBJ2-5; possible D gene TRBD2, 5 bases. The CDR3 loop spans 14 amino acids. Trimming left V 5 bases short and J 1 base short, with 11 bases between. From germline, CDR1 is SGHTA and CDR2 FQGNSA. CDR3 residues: CASSPTTVQETQYF. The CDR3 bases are TGTGCCAGCAGCCCGACTACAGTCCAAGAGACCCAGTACTTC.

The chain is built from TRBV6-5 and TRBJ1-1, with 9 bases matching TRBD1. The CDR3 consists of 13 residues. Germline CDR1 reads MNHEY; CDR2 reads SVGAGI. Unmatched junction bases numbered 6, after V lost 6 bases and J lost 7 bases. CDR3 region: CASSTGTGLEAFF. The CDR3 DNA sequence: TGTGCCAGCAGCACCGGGACAGGGCTTGAAGCTTTCTTT.

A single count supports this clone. This chain's CDR3 is CASSTTWTGMWNTEAFF. CDR3 sequence (DNA): TGTGCCAGCAGCACCACTTGGACAGGCATGTGGAACACTGAAGCTTTCTTT. The chain uses TRBV5-8 and TRBJ1-1; 7 bases match TRBD1. CDR1 SGHTS and CDR2 YDEGEE come from the germline V gene. CDR3 length equals 17 residues. Germline trimming cut 4 bases from V and 1 base from J; bases unmatched to any gene: 13. Using reference TRBV5-8 and TRBJ1-1 for the parts outside the CDR3, the full variable domain is EAGVTQSPTHLIKTRGQQATLRCSPISGHTSVYWYQQALGLGLQFLLWYDEGEERNRGNFPPRFSGRQFPNYSSELNVNALELEDSALYLCASSTTWTGMWNTEAFFGQGTRLTVV.

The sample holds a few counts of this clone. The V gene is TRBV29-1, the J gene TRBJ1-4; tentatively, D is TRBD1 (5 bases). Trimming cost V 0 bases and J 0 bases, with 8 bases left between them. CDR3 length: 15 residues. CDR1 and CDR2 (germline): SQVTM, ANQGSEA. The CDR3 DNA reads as TGCAGCGTTGAAGACCGGGACTCAACTAATGAAAAACTGTTTTTT. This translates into CSVEDRDSTNEKLFF.

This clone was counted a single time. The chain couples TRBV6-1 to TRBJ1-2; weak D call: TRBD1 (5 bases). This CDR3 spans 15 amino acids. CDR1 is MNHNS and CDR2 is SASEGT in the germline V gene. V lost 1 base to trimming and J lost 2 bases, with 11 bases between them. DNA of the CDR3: TGTGCCAGCAGTGAAGGGGGCGCGATGAACTATGGCTACACCTTC. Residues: CASSEGGAMNYGYTF.

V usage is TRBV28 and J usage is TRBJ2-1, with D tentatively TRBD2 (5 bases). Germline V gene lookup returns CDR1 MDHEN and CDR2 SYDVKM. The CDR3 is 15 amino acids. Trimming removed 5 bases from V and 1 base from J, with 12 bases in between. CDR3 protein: CASSGLLNSYNEQFF. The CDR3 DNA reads TGTGCCAGCAGTGGACTTCTAAATTCCTACAATGAGCAGTTCTTC.

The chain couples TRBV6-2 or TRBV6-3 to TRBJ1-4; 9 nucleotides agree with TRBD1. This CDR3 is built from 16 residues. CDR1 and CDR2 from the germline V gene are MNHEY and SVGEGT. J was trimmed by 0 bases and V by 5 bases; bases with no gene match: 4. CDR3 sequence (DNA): TGTGCCAGCAGTCCAAGACAGGGGGCAACTAATGAAAAACTGTTTTTT. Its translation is CASSPRQGATNEKLFF.

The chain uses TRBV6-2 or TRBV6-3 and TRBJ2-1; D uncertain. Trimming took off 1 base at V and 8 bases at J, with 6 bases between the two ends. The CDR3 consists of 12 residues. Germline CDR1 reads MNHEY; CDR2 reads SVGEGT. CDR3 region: CASSYFYDEQFF. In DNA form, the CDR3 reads TGTGCCAGCAGTTACTTTTATGATGAGCAGTTCTTC.

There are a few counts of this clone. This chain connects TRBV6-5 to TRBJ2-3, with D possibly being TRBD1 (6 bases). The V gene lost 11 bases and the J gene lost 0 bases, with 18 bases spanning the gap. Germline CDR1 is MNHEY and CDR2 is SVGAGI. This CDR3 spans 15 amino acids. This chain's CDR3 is CAGSSQGPSTDTQYF. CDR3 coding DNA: TGTGCCGGATCTTCACAGGGCCCAAGCACAGATACGCAGTATTTT.

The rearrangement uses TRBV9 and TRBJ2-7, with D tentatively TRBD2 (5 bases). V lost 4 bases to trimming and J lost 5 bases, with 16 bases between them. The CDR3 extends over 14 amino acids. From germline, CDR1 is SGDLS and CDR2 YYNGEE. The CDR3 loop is CASSPSGFGDEQYF. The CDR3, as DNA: TGTGCCAGCAGCCCCTCGGGGTTTGGGGACGAGCAGTACTTC.

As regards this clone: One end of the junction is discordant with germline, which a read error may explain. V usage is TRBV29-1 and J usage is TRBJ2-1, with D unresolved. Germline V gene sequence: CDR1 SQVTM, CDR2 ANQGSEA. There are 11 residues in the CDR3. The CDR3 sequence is CSVDRYSEQFF. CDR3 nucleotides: TGCAGCGTTGATCGGTACAGTGAGCAGTTCTTC.

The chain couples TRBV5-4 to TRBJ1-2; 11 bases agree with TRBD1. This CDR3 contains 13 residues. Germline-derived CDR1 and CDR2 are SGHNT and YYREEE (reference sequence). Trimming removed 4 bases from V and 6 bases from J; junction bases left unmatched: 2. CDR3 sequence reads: CASSKGQGDGYTF. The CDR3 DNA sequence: TGTGCCAGCAGCAAGGGACAGGGGGATGGCTACACCTTC.

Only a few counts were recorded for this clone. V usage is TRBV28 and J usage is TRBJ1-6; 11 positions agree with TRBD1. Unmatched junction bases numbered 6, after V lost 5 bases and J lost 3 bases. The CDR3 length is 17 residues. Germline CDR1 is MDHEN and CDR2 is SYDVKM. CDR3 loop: CASSAGTGGLYNSPLHF. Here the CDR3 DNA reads TGTGCCAGCAGTGCCGGGACAGGGGGGCTCTATAATTCACCCCTCCACTTT. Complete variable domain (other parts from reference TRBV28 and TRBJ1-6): DVKVTQSSRYLVKRTGEKVFLECVQDMDHENMFWYRQDPGLGLRLIYFSYDVKMKEKGDIPEGYSVSREKKERFSLILESASTNQTSMYLCASSAGTGGLYNSPLHFGNGTRLTVT.

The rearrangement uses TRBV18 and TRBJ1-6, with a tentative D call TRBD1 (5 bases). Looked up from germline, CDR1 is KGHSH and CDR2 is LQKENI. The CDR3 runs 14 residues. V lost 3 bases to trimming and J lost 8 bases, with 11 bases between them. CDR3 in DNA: TGTGCCAGCTCACCCGAGGTAGGGGATTCACCCCTCCACTTT. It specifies CASSPEVGDSPLHF.

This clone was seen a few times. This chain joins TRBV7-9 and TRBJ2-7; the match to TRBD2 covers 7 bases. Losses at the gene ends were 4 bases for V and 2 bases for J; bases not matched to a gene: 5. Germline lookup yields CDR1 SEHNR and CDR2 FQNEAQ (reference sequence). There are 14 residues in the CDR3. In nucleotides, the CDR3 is TGTGCCAGCAGCTCCGGACTAGTAGCCTACGAGCAGTACTTC. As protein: CASSSGLVAYEQYF.

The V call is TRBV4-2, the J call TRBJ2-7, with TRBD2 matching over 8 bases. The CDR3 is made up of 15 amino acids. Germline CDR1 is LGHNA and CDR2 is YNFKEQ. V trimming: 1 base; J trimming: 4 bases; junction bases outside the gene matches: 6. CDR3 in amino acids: CASSQGGSGMYEQYF. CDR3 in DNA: TGTGCCAGCAGCCAAGGAGGTAGCGGGATGTACGAGCAGTACTTC.

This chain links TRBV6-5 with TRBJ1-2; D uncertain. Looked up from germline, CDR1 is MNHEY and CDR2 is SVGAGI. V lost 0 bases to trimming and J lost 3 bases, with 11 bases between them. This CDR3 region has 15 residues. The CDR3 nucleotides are TGTGCCAGCAGTTACTCAAGTCGGGGTGACTATGGCTACACCTTC. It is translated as CASSYSSRGDYGYTF.

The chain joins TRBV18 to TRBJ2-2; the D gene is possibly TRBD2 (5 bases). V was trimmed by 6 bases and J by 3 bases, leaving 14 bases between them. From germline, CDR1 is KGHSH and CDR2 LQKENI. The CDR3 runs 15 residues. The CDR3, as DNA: TGTGCCAGCTCCCGAGCGGTGATCGACACCGGGGAGCTGTTTTTT. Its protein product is CASSRAVIDTGELFF.

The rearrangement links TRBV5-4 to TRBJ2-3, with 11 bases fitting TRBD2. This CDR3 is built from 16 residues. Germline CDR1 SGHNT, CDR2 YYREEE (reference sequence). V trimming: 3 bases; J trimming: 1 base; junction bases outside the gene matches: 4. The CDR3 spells CASSSPGLAGTDTQYF. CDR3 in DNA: TGTGCCAGCAGCTCACCGGGACTAGCGGGCACAGATACGCAGTATTTT.

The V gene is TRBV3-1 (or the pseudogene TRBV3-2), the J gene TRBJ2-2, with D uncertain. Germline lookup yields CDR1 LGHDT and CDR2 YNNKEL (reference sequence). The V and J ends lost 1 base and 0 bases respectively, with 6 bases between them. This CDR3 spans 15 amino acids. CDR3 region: CASSQGLANTGELFF. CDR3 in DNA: TGTGCCAGCAGCCAAGGGCTTGCGAACACCGGGGAGCTGTTTTTT.

CDR3 loop: CASSDYGIPDGTNEKLFF. The DNA of the CDR3 is TGTGCCAGCAGTGATTATGGCATACCAGATGGAACTAATGAAAAACTGTTTTTT. The rearrangement links TRBV2 to TRBJ1-4; D is ambiguous. Deletions cut 3 bases from V and 1 base from J, with 18 bases between. Per germline, CDR1 SNHLY and CDR2 FYNNEI. There are 18 residues in the CDR3. The whole variable domain, filled in from reference TRBV2 and TRBJ1-4, reads EPEVTQTPSHQVTQMGQEVILRCVPISNHLYFYWYRQILGQKVEFLVSFYNNEISEKSEIFDDQFSVERPDGSNFTLKIRSTKLEDSAMYFCASSDYGIPDGTNEKLFFGSGTQLSVL.